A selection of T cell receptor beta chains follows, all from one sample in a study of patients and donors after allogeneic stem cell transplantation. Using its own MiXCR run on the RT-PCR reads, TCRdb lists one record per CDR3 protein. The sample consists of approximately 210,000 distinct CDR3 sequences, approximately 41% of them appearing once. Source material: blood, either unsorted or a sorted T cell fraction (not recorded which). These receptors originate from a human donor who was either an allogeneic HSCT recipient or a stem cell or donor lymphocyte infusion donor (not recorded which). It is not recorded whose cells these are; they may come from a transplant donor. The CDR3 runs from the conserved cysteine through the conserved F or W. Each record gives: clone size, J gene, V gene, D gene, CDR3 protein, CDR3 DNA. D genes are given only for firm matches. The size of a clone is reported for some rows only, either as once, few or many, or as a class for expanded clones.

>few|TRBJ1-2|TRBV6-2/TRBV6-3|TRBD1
CASSSGQAYGYTF
TGTGCCAGCAGTTCCGGACAGGCTTATGGCTACACCTTC
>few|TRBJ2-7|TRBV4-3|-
CASSQDWGGTSGYEQYF
TGCGCCAGCAGCCAAGATTGGGGCGGGACATCTGGGTACGAGCAGTACTTC
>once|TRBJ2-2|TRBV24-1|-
CATNHWPMGPNTAELFF
TGTGCCACCAACCATTGGCCCATGGGTCCGAACACCGCGGAGCTGTTTTTT
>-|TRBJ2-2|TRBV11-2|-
CASTEQVGAGELFF
TGTGCCAGCACCGAGCAGGTTGGCGCCGGGGAGCTGTTTTTT
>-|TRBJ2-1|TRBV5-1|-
CASSLGAPRVDEQFF
TGCGCCAGCAGCTTGGGGGCCCCTCGCGTAGATGAGCAGTTCTTC
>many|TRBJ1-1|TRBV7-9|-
CASSLGRDEAFF
TGTGCCAGCAGCTTGGGCAGGGATGAAGCTTTCTTT
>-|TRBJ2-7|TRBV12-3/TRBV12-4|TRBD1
CASRPNRDSLQYF
TGTGCCAGCAGACCTAACCGGGACAGTTTACAGTACTTC
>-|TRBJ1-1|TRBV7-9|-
CASSLSTGLAEAFF
TGTGCCAGCAGCCTATCGACAGGCTTAGCTGAAGCTTTCTTT
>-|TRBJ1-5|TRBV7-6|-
CASSLEQNNQPQHF
TGTGCCAGCAGCTTAGAACAAAACAATCAGCCCCAGCATTTT
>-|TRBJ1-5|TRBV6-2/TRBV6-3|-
CASSPDSGQDQPQHF
TGTGCCAGCAGTCCGGACAGCGGCCAGGATCAGCCCCAGCATTTT
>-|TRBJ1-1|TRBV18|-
CASSGRAPNLGTEAFF
TGTGCCAGCTCAGGCAGGGCACCCAATCTAGGCACTGAAGCTTTCTTT
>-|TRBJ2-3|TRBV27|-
CASSLSRLAQSTQYF
TGTGCCAGCAGTTTATCTCGCCTGGCCCAAAGTACGCAGTATTTT
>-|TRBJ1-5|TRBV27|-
CASSPMPGGAGNQPQHF
TGTGCCAGCAGCCCTATGCCGGGGGGCGCTGGAAATCAGCCCCAGCATTTT
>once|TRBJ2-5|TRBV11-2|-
CASSHPMVPETQYF
TGTGCCAGCAGCCACCCTATGGTCCCGGAGACCCAGTACTTC
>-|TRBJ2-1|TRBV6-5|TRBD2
CASSSAGEPSSEQFF
TGTGCCAGCAGCTCAGCGGGAGAGCCCTCCAGTGAGCAGTTCTTC
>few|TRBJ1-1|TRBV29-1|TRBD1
CSVPGQLNTEAFF
TGCAGCGTGCCGGGACAGCTGAACACTGAAGCTTTCTTT
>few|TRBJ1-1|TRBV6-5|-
CASSFQGRAEAFF
TGTGCCAGCAGTTTTCAGGGCCGCGCTGAAGCTTTCTTT
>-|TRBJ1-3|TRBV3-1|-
CASSQGTSGSGNTIYF
TGTGCCAGCAGCCAAGGGACGTCCGGCTCTGGAAACACCATATATTTT
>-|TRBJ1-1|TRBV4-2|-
CASSERENTEAFF
TGTGCCAGCAGCGAACGGGAGAACACTGAAGCTTTCTTT
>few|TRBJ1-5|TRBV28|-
CASSDRGGINQPQHF
TGTGCCAGCAGTGATCGAGGCGGCATCAATCAGCCCCAGCATTTT
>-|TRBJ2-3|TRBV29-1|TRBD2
CSVGGRATDTQYF
TGCAGCGTTGGAGGGAGGGCCACAGATACGCAGTATTTT
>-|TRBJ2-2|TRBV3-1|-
CASSQVEGELFF
TGTGCCAGCAGCCAAGTTGAGGGGGAGCTGTTTTTT
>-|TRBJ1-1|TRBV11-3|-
CASSFGKGTEAFF
TGTGCCAGCAGCTTTGGGAAGGGCACTGAAGCTTTCTTT
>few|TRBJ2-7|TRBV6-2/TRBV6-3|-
CASSRWQAYEQYF
TGTGCCAGCAGCCGATGGCAAGCCTACGAGCAGTACTTC
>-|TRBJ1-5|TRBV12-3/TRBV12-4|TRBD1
CASSLETGVGQPQHF
TGTGCCAGCAGTTTAGAGACAGGGGTCGGTCAGCCCCAGCATTTT
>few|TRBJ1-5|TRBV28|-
CASKSWDGNQPQHF
TGTGCCAGCAAGTCGTGGGACGGCAATCAGCCCCAGCATTTT
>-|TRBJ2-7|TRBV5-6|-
CASSPRPRGEQYF
TGTGCCAGCAGCCCACGTCCGAGGGGTGAGCAGTACTTC
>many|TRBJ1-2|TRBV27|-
CASSYGADYGYTF
TGTGCCAGCAGTTACGGCGCGGACTATGGCTACACCTTC
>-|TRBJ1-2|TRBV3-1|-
CASSQVEGRSGYTF
TGTGCCAGCAGCCAAGTAGAGGGGAGGTCTGGCTACACCTTC
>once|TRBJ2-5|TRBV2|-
CASNRDHQETQYF
TGTGCCAGCAATAGGGACCACCAAGAGACCCAGTACTTC
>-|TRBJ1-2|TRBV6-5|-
CASSFKGDGYTF
TGTGCCAGCAGTTTTAAAGGGGATGGCTACACCTTC
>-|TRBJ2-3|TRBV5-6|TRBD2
CASSLAALAGVLRADTQYF
TGTGCCAGCAGCTTGGCGGCGCTAGCGGGAGTATTAAGGGCAGATACGCAGTATTTT
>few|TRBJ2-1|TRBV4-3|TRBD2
CASSPGTSGFNEQFF
TGCGCCAGCAGCCCGGGGACTAGCGGTTTCAATGAGCAGTTCTTC
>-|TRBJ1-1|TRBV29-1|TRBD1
CSASWDSGTEAFF
TGCAGCGCCTCTTGGGACAGCGGGACTGAAGCTTTCTTT
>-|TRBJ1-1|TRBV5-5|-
CASSLWGASNTEAFF
TGTGCCAGCAGCTTGTGGGGCGCGTCGAACACTGAAGCTTTCTTT
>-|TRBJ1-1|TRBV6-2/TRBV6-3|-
CASSYPSPREGWTRNTEAFF
TGTGCCAGCAGTTACCCATCCCCTAGGGAGGGTTGGACGAGGAACACTGAAGCTTTCTTT
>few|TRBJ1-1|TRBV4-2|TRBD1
CASSQGQGMNTEAFF
TGTGCCAGCAGCCAGGGACAGGGGATGAACACTGAAGCTTTCTTT
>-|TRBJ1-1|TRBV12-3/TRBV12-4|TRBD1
CASSWTGVSEAFF
TGTGCCAGCAGTTGGACAGGGGTTTCTGAAGCTTTCTTT
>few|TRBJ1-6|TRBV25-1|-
CASSVSKTGLNSPLHF
TGTGCCAGCAGTGTCTCAAAGACAGGCTTGAATTCACCCCTCCACTTT
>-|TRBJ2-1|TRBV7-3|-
CASSLLASRLDYNEQFF
TGTGCCAGCAGCTTATTAGCCTCGAGACTAGACTACAATGAGCAGTTCTTC
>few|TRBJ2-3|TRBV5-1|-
CASSLDSTDTQYF
TGCGCCAGCAGCTTGGACTCGACAGATACGCAGTATTTT
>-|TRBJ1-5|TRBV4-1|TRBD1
CASSQDLGTGNQPQHF
TGCGCCAGCAGCCAAGATCTGGGGACAGGGAATCAGCCCCAGCATTTT
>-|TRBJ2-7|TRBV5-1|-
CASEGPGPYYEQYF
TGCGCCAGCGAAGGGCCCGGCCCCTACTACGAGCAGTACTTC
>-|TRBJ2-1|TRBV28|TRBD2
CASSALRLAGFNNEQFF
TGTGCCAGCAGTGCCCTTAGACTAGCGGGGTTCAACAATGAGCAGTTCTTC
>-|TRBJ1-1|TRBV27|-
CASSLQGPYTEAFF
TGTGCCAGCAGTTTACAGGGGCCTTACACTGAAGCTTTCTTT
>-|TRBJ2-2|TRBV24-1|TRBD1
CATSEPRQGGTGELFF
TGTGCCACCAGTGAACCCAGACAGGGTGGTACCGGGGAGCTGTTTTTT
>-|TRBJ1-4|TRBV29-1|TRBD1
CSVGQGGALFF
TGCAGCGTTGGACAGGGCGGGGCACTGTTTTTT
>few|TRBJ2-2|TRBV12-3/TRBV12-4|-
CASSWPGTRVNTGELFF
TGTGCCAGCAGTTGGCCCGGGACAAGGGTAAACACCGGGGAGCTGTTTTTT
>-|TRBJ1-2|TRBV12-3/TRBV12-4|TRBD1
CASSFTGGYGYTF
TGTGCCAGCAGTTTTACAGGGGGCTATGGCTACACCTTC
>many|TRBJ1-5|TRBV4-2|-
CASSQEEGEDQPQHF
TGTGCCAGCAGCCAAGAAGAGGGAGAGGATCAGCCCCAGCATTTT
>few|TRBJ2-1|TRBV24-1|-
CATSDPTGTNEQFF
TGTGCCACCAGTGATCCCACAGGGACCAATGAGCAGTTCTTC
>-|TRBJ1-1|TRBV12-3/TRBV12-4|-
CASSLGENKGVTEAFF
TGTGCCAGCAGTTTAGGGGAAAACAAGGGGGTCACTGAAGCTTTCTTT
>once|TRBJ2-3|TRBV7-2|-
CASSDGGADTQYF
TGTGCCAGCAGCGATGGAGGCGCAGATACGCAGTATTTT
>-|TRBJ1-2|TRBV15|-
CATSRVARGYAYTF
TGTGCCACCAGCAGAGTTGCACGGGGCTATGCCTACACCTTC